Presented here are 17 T cell receptor beta chains from one specimen sequenced in a study of T-cell memory formation after mild COVID-19. TCRdb used MiXCR to reprocess the 5' RACE reads, holding one entry per CDR3 protein. The sample shows approximately 190,000 distinct CDR3 sequences, about 17% of them seen only once. The source material was PBMCs or a T cell subset sorted from them (not recorded which). The receptor set was obtained from an adult woman who had mild COVID-19 (a few samples of this study predate the infection). Cell type and time point are not known.

The genes are TRBV5-1 and TRBJ2-5, with TRBD1 as a possible D gene (5 bases). Trimming stripped 2 bases from V and 2 bases from J, with 10 bases between. The CDR3 has 14 residues. Per germline, CDR1 SGHRS and CDR2 YFSETQ. CDR3 protein: CASSLVREQETQYF. The CDR3 DNA reads as TGCGCCAGCAGCTTAGTCAGGGAACAAGAGACCCAGTACTTC.

This clonotype appeared a few times. The chain combines TRBV5-1 with TRBJ2-1, with 11 bases that match TRBD2. CDR1 and CDR2 (germline): SGHRS, YFSETQ. V gave up 2 bases and J gave up 12 bases; unmatched junction bases: 10. The CDR3 consists of 15 residues. CDR3 loop: CASSLGTSGYGRQFF. The CDR3 DNA reads as TGCGCCAGCAGCTTAGGGACTAGCGGTTACGGGAGGCAGTTCTTC.

The chain couples TRBV7-9 to TRBJ1-1; D unclear. CDR1 and CDR2 from the germline V gene are SEHNR and FQNEAQ (reference sequence). V lost 2 bases, J lost 5 bases, and 6 bases lay in between. The CDR3 is 12 residues long. In DNA, the CDR3 is TGTGCCAGCAGCTTATTGTCGACTGAAGCTTTCTTT. It is translated as CASSLLSTEAFF.

Ten or more counts support this clonotype. The chain carries TRBV7-2 and TRBJ2-7; D unclear. The CDR3 loop spans 12 amino acids. The V gene's germline CDR1 is SGHTA and CDR2 FQGNSA. V lost 3 bases and J lost 3, with 6 bases in between. CDR3 in amino acids: CASSFLGYEQYF. The DNA for the CDR3 is TGTGCCAGCAGCTTCTTGGGCTACGAGCAGTACTTC.

This clonotype has just a few counts. The chain uses TRBV12-3 or TRBV12-4 and TRBJ2-1; D might be TRBD2 (5 bases). This CDR3 comprises 12 residues. V dropped 0 bases and J dropped 12 bases, with 9 bases sitting between them. The CDR3 region is CASSLADFGQFF. The CDR3 DNA sequence: TGTGCCAGCAGTTTAGCGGACTTTGGGCAGTTCTTC.

This clonotype is medium-sized (0.01 to 0.1%). This chain links TRBV7-8 with TRBJ2-7; 10 bases are shared with TRBD2. Germline values: CDR1 SGHVS, CDR2 FQNEAQ. The V and J ends lost 6 bases and 2 bases, in that order; junction bases with no gene match: 7. The CDR3 is made up of 15 amino acids. The CDR3 here is CASRDPAGGTYEQYF. CDR3 nucleotide sequence: TGTGCCAGCAGAGATCCAGCGGGAGGGACCTACGAGCAGTACTTC.

In nucleotides, the CDR3 is TGTGCCAGCAGCTCCAGAAGCTCTGACTCCTACAATGAGCAGTTCTTC. The encoded protein is CASSSRSSDSYNEQFF. This sequence joins TRBV6-6 and TRBJ2-1, with unresolved D. CDR1 is MNHNY and CDR2 is SVGAGI in the germline V gene (reference sequence). V was cut by 6 bases and J by 0 bases, with 15 bases left in between. CDR3 length: 16 amino acids.

This sequence joins TRBV6-2 or TRBV6-3 and TRBJ2-3; TRBD2 agrees at 8 bases. CDR3 size: 16 residues. The V segment lost 5 bases and the J segment 1 base; nucleotides outside the gene matches: 8. Germline-derived CDR1 and CDR2 are MNHEY and SVGEGT. The CDR3 DNA sequence: TGTGCCAGCAGTAGGGGTCTAGCGGGCCGCACAGATACGCAGTATTTT. It encodes CASSRGLAGRTDTQYF.

The V call is TRBV30, the J call TRBJ2-7; weak D call: TRBD1 (6 bases). The CDR3 contains 15 residues. Between the trimmed V and J ends, which lost 2 bases and 0 bases, there was a span of 14 bases. Germline V gives CDR1 GTSNPN, CDR2 SVGIG (reference sequence). CDR3 in amino acids: CAWSPTGKRSYEQYF. CDR3 DNA: TGTGCCTGGAGTCCCACAGGGAAGCGCTCCTACGAGCAGTACTTC. The full variable domain, its missing parts supplied by reference TRBV30 and TRBJ2-7, is SQTIHQWPATLVQPVGSPLSLECTVEGTSNPNLYWYRQAAGRGLQLLFYSVGIGQISSEVPQNLSASRPQDRQFILSSKKLLLSDSGFYLCAWSPTGKRSYEQYFGPGTRLTVT.

This clonotype occurred a few times. This rearrangement joins TRBV15 to TRBJ2-1; D call uncertain. This CDR3 has 13 residues. Germline assignment: CDR1 LNHNV and CDR2 YYDKDF (reference sequence). Trimming removed 1 base from V and 7 bases from J, with 8 bases in between. Written as DNA, the CDR3 is TGTGCCACCAGCAGAGCCAGGCTTAATGAGCAGTTCTTC. Protein sequence: CATSRARLNEQFF.

The sample holds a few counts of this clonotype. The chain links TRBV24-1 to TRBJ2-1; TRBD2 agrees at 8 bases. Germline trimming cut 3 bases from V and 5 bases from J; bases unmatched to any gene: 8. There are 16 residues in the CDR3. CDR1 and CDR2 from the germline V gene are KGHDR and SFDVKD. This CDR3 is CATSDRMGTRDNEQFF. In DNA, the CDR3 is TGTGCCACCAGTGATCGGATGGGGACTAGAGACAATGAGCAGTTCTTC.

This clonotype appeared a few times. J is TRBJ2-3 and V is TRBV12-3 or TRBV12-4; the D gene is possibly TRBD1 (6 bases). V was pared by 4 bases and J by 0 bases, with 23 bases between. CDR3 length: 19 residues. CDR3 residues: CASSWTLTLTGQSTDTQYF. The CDR3 coding sequence is TGTGCCAGCAGTTGGACCTTGACCCTGACAGGTCAAAGCACAGATACGCAGTATTTT.

This chain links TRBV20-1 with TRBJ2-2; 7 positions agree with TRBD1. This CDR3 has 14 residues. Germline trimming cut 3 bases from V and 7 bases from J; bases unmatched to any gene: 8. Germline V gene lookup returns CDR1 DFQATT and CDR2 SNEGSKA (reference sequence). The chain's CDR3 is CSARRGTVGGELFF. The CDR3 bases are TGCAGTGCTAGGAGAGGGACAGTGGGCGGGGAGCTGTTTTTT.

This clonotype has only one observation. The DNA for the CDR3 is TGTGCCAGCTCTAACCGGAGTACCGGGGAGCTGTTTTTT. It encodes CASSNRSTGELFF. V is TRBV18 and J is TRBJ2-2; no definite D call. The CDR3 spans 13 residues. Between the trimmed V and J ends, which lost 6 bases and 5 bases, there was a span of 10 bases. The germline gives CDR1 KGHSH, CDR2 LQKENI.

This clonotype was counted at least ten times. V usage is TRBV20-1 and J usage is TRBJ2-3, with 11 nucleotides matching TRBD1. V lost 0 bases to trimming and J lost 4 bases; unmatched junction nucleotides: 9. The V gene's germline CDR1 is DFQATT and CDR2 SNEGSKA (reference sequence). CDR3 length equals 17 residues. The CDR3 bases are TGCAGTGCTAGAGATGATTGGACAGGGGGCATCCCAGATACGCAGTATTTT. This gives the protein CSARDDWTGGIPDTQYF.

This clonotype appeared a few times. The chain uses TRBV6-2 or TRBV6-3 and TRBJ2-2; no clear D gene. The germline V gene has CDR1 MNHEY and CDR2 SVGEGT. The V end lost 7 bases, the J end lost 4 bases, and 10 bases lay between the germline ends. The CDR3 extends over 13 amino acids. As DNA, the CDR3 is TGTGCCAGCACCCGATCACTCACCGGGGAGCTGTTTTTT. Amino acid sequence: CASTRSLTGELFF.

This clonotype came up a few times. The V call is TRBV18, the J call TRBJ2-1, with TRBD2 matching 8 bases. Germline V gene data show CDR1 as KGHSH and CDR2 as LQKENI. The V segment lost 6 bases and the J segment 4 bases; nucleotides outside the gene matches: 5. CDR3 length: 14 amino acids. The CDR3 DNA reads as TGTGCCAGCTCGGCGTCGGGGGGGTACAATGAGCAGTTCTTC. This translates into CASSASGGYNEQFF.